This TCR beta chain was sequenced for a study of T cell repertoires in cytomegalovirus infection. Germline-derived CDR1 and CDR2 are SGHTA and FQGNSA. CDR3 length equals 19 residues. The trim removed 2 bases at V and 4 bases at J, leaving 17 bases unmatched. TCRdb re-analysed the reads in MiXCR, keeping a single row per CDR3 protein. Among about 490,000 distinct CDR3 sequences, roughly 29% were seen once, and the ten largest hold less than 15%. The rearrangement links TRBV7-2 to TRBJ1-5; 7 bases are shared with TRBD1. This sequence was found in a human donor in good health (CMV status not recorded). Some clones in this sample may be carry-over from other donors' samples. The material sequenced was PBMCs. The CDR3 region has the DNA TGTGCCAGCAGCTTATTTTCCAGGACAGGCGCCGGGCGGAATCAGCCCCAGCATTTT. Protein sequence: CASSLFSRTGAGRNQPQHF.